The 29 T cell receptor beta chains listed next were all sequenced from one sample in a study of T-cell memory formation after mild COVID-19. Using its own MiXCR run on the 5' RACE reads, TCRdb lists one record per CDR3 protein. The table records 350,000 to 450,000 distinct CDR3 sequences, 20% to 25% of them present only once. Sequencing input: PBMCs or a T cell subset sorted from them (not recorded which). These TCRs come from an adult woman who had mild COVID-19 (a few samples of this study predate the infection). Cell type and time point are not known.

This clonotype was recorded many times. The chain links TRBV11-2 to TRBJ1-5; weak D call: TRBD1 (5 bases). Trimming left V 2 bases short and J 0 bases short, with 11 bases between. The germline V gene encodes CDR1 SGHAT and CDR2 FQNNGV. This CDR3 contains 16 residues. CDR3 loop: CASSLSWQGSNQPQHF. The CDR3 region has the DNA TGTGCCAGCAGCTTAAGTTGGCAGGGTAGCAATCAGCCCCAGCATTTT.

The chain has TRBV13 and TRBJ2-7; 10 positions match TRBD2. J was trimmed by 6 bases and V by 5 bases; bases with no gene match: 10. The germline V gene encodes CDR1 PRHDT and CDR2 FYEKMQ (reference sequence). The CDR3 is 15 residues long. CDR3 residues: CASSARGAGGLEQYF. Here the CDR3 DNA reads TGTGCCAGCAGCGCCCGAGGAGCGGGAGGGCTCGAGCAGTACTTC.

In its sample, this clonotype was seen once. V and J are TRBV5-1 and TRBJ1-1; 8 bases are shared with TRBD1. CDR3 size: 15 residues. With V trimmed by 0 bases and J by 10 bases, 11 bases remained unmatched. Germline V gene lookup returns CDR1 SGHRS and CDR2 YFSETQ. Here the CDR3 DNA reads TGCGCCAGCAGCTTGGTAGGACAGGGCGTTCTGGTAGCTTTCTTT. Translated: CASSLVGQGVLVAFF.

This chain joins TRBV7-6 and TRBJ2-2; 7 nucleotides agree with TRBD2. Germline CDR1 reads SGHVS; CDR2 reads FNYEAQ. The CDR3 is 15 residues long. The J segment lost 6 bases and the V segment lost 3 bases, leaving 7 bases of the junction unmatched. DNA of the CDR3: TGTGCCAGCAGCTTGGCGGGAGCTTCTCCCGGGGAGCTGTTTTTT. This encodes CASSLAGASPGELFF.

The CDR3 DNA follows: TGCGCCAGCAGCTTGACTGCAGGCGGGGAGCTGTTTTTT. It encodes CASSLTAGGELFF. The rearrangement links TRBV5-1 to TRBJ2-2; no firm D call. This CDR3 comprises 13 residues. V lost 1 base and J lost 7, with 8 bases in between. From germline, CDR1 is SGHRS and CDR2 YFSETQ.

The V gene is TRBV7-9, the J gene TRBJ2-1; 9 bases are shared with TRBD2. Trimming removed 0 bases from V and 10 bases from J; junction bases left unmatched: 10. Germline assignment: CDR1 SEHNR and CDR2 FQNEAQ (reference sequence). CDR3 size: 16 residues. The CDR3 DNA is TGTGCCAGCAGCTTAGCGCTGTTGTCCCTAGCGGGAGAGCAGTTCTTC. Its translation is CASSLALLSLAGEQFF.

This clonotype appeared a few times. This rearrangement joins TRBV29-1 to TRBJ1-6, with D unresolved. The germline V gene encodes CDR1 SQVTM and CDR2 ANQGSEA. This CDR3 spans 13 amino acids. V lost 7 bases, J lost 7 bases, and 14 bases lay in between. The CDR3 loop is CSARSGNNSPLHF. CDR3 DNA sequence: TGCAGCGCCCGTTCGGGGAACAATTCACCCCTCCACTTT.

The chain links TRBV20-1 to TRBJ1-2, with D possibly being TRBD1 (6 bases). Trimming removed 0 bases from V and 2 bases from J, with 19 bases in between. The CDR3 totals 17 residues. Germline CDR1 is DFQATT and CDR2 is SNEGSKA (reference sequence). CDR3 protein: CSARDNRAGVTNYGYTF. The CDR3 bases are TGCAGTGCTAGAGATAATCGAGCAGGGGTGACGAACTATGGCTACACCTTC.

This clonotype was detected only once. The chain couples TRBV5-1 to TRBJ2-3; D may be TRBD1 (6 bases). Germline lookup yields CDR1 SGHRS and CDR2 YFSETQ. The CDR3 consists of 14 residues. Trimming cost V 1 base and J 5 bases, with 11 bases left between them. This CDR3 reads CASSLFQGKDTQYF. The DNA for the CDR3 is TGCGCCAGCAGCTTGTTTCAGGGGAAAGATACGCAGTATTTT.

This clonotype was seen a handful of times. The V gene is TRBV30, the J gene TRBJ2-3; D not resolved. Deletions cut 0 bases from V and 3 bases from J, with 13 bases between. The germline CDR1 and CDR2 sequences are GTSNPN and SVGIG (reference sequence). This CDR3 has 15 amino acids. The DNA for the CDR3 is TGTGCCTGGAGTGTACTCTCTATTCCGACAGATACGCAGTATTTT. This gives the protein CAWSVLSIPTDTQYF. The full variable domain, with the rest looked up from reference TRBV30 and TRBJ2-3, is SQTIHQWPATLVQPVGSPLSLECTVEGTSNPNLYWYRQAAGRGLQLLFYSVGIGQISSEVPQNLSASRPQDRQFILSSKKLLLSDSGFYLCAWSVLSIPTDTQYFGPGTRLTVL.

The V call is TRBV12-3 or TRBV12-4, the J call TRBJ2-5; unclear D gene. The CDR3 sequence is 12 residues long. Trimming pared 6 bases from V and 3 bases from J, leaving 8 bases between. The CDR3 bases are TGTGCCAGCAGCACATATAAAGAGACCCAGTACTTC. It encodes CASSTYKETQYF.

The gene calls are TRBV21-1 and TRBJ1-5; the D call TRBD1 from the table was never checked on the DNA. TRBV21-1 is described as a pseudogene. The CDR3 loop spans 16 amino acids. The CDR3 reads CASSKAAQGGNQPQHF. The CDR3 DNA reads TGTGCCAGCAGCAAAGCAGCCCAGGGAGGCAATCAGCCCCAGCATTTT.

This clonotype occurred a few times. The rearrangement joins TRBV7-3 to TRBJ2-3, with 10 positions matching TRBD2. CDR1 is SGHTA, CDR2 FQGTGA, per germline. V shed 2 bases and J 6 bases; nucleotides not matched to a gene: 5. The CDR3 has 15 amino acids. For the CDR3, the DNA is TGTGCCAGCAGCTTATCAGCGGGGGGGCCGGATACGCAGTATTTT. Translation gives CASSLSAGGPDTQYF.

As for this clonotype: At one end, the junction sequence differs from germline, possibly due to a read error. V gene TRBV3-1 combines with J gene TRBJ2-2; perhaps TRBD2 as D (5 bases). The CDR3 runs to 11 residues. Germline-derived CDR1 and CDR2 are LGHDT and YNNKEL (reference sequence). For the CDR3, the DNA is TGTGCCACGCGATCCACCGGGGAGCTGTATTTT. It codes for CATRSTGELYF.

V and J are TRBV20-1 and TRBJ2-7; the D call may be TRBD1 or TRBD2 (7 bases each). This CDR3 contains 15 residues. CDR1 is DFQATT and CDR2 is SNEGSKA in the germline V gene (reference sequence). The V end lost 2 bases, the J end lost 2 bases, and 16 bases lay between the germline ends. The CDR3 spells CSARRRGRETYEQYF. As DNA, the CDR3 is TGCAGTGCTAGACGGAGGGGGCGGGAGACCTACGAGCAGTACTTC.

The chain combines TRBV5-1 with TRBJ1-4, with D maybe TRBD1 (5 bases). This CDR3 has 14 residues. CDR1 is SGHRS and CDR2 is YFSETQ in the germline V gene. V was shortened by 4 bases and J by 9 bases, with 16 bases between the two germline ends. This CDR3 is CASSLGPSSQKLFF. The CDR3 nucleotides are TGCGCCAGCAGCCTGGGACCGTCCTCGCAAAAACTGTTTTTT.

V usage is TRBV7-6 and J usage is TRBJ2-2; D is possibly TRBD1 (5 bases). V gave up 0 bases and J gave up 6 bases, with 14 bases separating them. This CDR3 has 16 residues. Germline CDR1 and CDR2: SGHVS and FNYEAQ. The CDR3 spells CASSLASLGRSGELFF. The CDR3 nucleotides read TGTGCCAGCAGCTTAGCTTCCCTGGGGCGGTCCGGGGAGCTGTTTTTT. The whole variable domain, remainder taken from reference TRBV7-6 and TRBJ2-2, is GAGVSQSPRYKVTKRGQDVALRCDPISGHVSLYWYRQALGQGPEFLTYFNYEAQQDKSGLPNDRFSAERPEGSISTLTIQRTEQRDSAMYRCASSLASLGRSGELFFGEGSRLTVL.

To note about this clonotype: Relative to the germline gene, one junction end is altered; a read error may explain this. The chain recombines TRBV7-7 with TRBJ2-5; D may correspond to TRBD1 or TRBD2 (6 bases each). CDR1 SSHAT and CDR2 FNYEAQ come from the germline V gene (reference sequence). The CDR3 spans 13 residues. The DNA for the CDR3 is TGTGCTAGCAGCCCTGGAGGGGGGCAGACCCAGTACTTC. This translates into CASSPGGGQTQYF.

Only a few counts were recorded for this clonotype. The chain uses TRBV9 and TRBJ1-1; D is uncertain. This CDR3 is built from 14 residues. Deletions cut 0 bases from V and 0 bases from J, with 6 bases between. The germline CDR1 and CDR2 sequences are SGDLS and YYNGEE. The CDR3 spells CASSVDYMNTEAFF. The CDR3 nucleotides are TGTGCCAGCAGCGTAGACTACATGAACACTGAAGCTTTCTTT.

This chain joins TRBV7-3 and TRBJ2-1, with TRBD2 matching over 7 bases. J was trimmed by 6 bases and V by 2 bases; bases with no gene match: 1. CDR1 and CDR2 (germline): SGHTA, FQGTGA. The CDR3 is made up of 13 amino acids. In DNA, the CDR3 is TGTGCCAGCAGCTTAGCTAGCGGCAATGAGCAGTTCTTC. It codes for CASSLASGNEQFF.

This clonotype appeared a few times. V gene TRBV29-1 combines with J gene TRBJ1-4, with D perhaps matching TRBD1 (6 bases). The CDR3 spans 14 residues. CDR1 is SQVTM and CDR2 is ANQGSEA in the germline V gene. Between the trimmed V and J ends, which lost 7 bases and 7 bases, there was a span of 19 bases. This chain's CDR3 is CSGIKQGAGEKLFF. The CDR3 DNA is TGCAGCGGCATTAAACAGGGAGCAGGTGAAAAACTGTTTTTT.

Only a few counts were recorded for this clonotype. The chain combines TRBV20-1 with TRBJ2-1; 7 bases are a match to TRBD2. Germline trimming cut 0 bases from V and 9 bases from J; bases unmatched to any gene: 2. Germline V gene lookup returns CDR1 DFQATT and CDR2 SNEGSKA (reference sequence). The CDR3 has 12 amino acids. Here the CDR3 DNA reads TGCAGTGCTAGAGAGCGGGAGTTTGAGCAGTTCTTC. Amino acids: CSAREREFEQFF.

The genes are TRBV5-1 and TRBJ2-7; TRBD2 matches 8 bases. Losses at the gene ends were 0 bases for V and 3 bases for J; bases not matched to a gene: 5. Germline V gene sequence: CDR1 SGHRS, CDR2 YFSETQ. This CDR3 has 15 amino acids. The CDR3 nucleotides are TGCGCCAGCAGCTTGGGGAGCGGGAGATTCTACGAGCAGTACTTC. Protein product: CASSLGSGRFYEQYF.

This chain joins TRBV15 and TRBJ1-2, with D uncertain. The CDR3 is 14 residues long. V dropped 0 bases and J dropped 3 bases, with 8 bases sitting between them. CDR1 is LNHNV, CDR2 YYDKDF, per germline (reference sequence). The CDR3, as DNA: TGTGCCACCAGCAGAGATTTGGCCGACTATGGCTACACCTTC. This translates into CATSRDLADYGYTF.

This clonotype occurred a few times. The chain recombines TRBV5-1 with TRBJ1-2, with TRBD1 matching over 7 bases. This CDR3 spans 14 amino acids. J was trimmed by 1 base and V by 4 bases; bases with no gene match: 4. Germline CDR1 is SGHRS and CDR2 is YFSETQ. CDR3 coding DNA: TGCGCCAGCAGCCTACAGGGGAGTAACTATGGCTACACCTTC. Encoded protein: CASSLQGSNYGYTF.

The rearrangement links TRBV6-2 or TRBV6-3 to TRBJ1-5, with D hard to call. CDR1 and CDR2 from the germline V gene are MNHEY and SVGEGT. Trimming left V 0 bases short and J 1 base short, with 4 bases between. The length of the CDR3 is 14 residues. The CDR3 protein is CASSYSNSNQPQHF. CDR3 bases: TGTGCCAGCAGTTACTCGAACAGCAATCAGCCCCAGCATTTT.

The rearrangement uses TRBV19 and TRBJ2-1; D remains unclear. The CDR3 spans 14 residues. Germline V lookup: CDR1 LNHDA, CDR2 SQIVND (reference sequence). Trimming pared 2 bases from V and 9 bases from J, leaving 14 bases between. In DNA, the CDR3 is TGTGCCAGTAGTATAATTCTTACCCCCCTTGAGCAGTTCTTC. The encoded protein is CASSIILTPLEQFF.

The chain links TRBV29-1 to TRBJ2-1, with TRBD2 matching 9 bases. Germline V gives CDR1 SQVTM, CDR2 ANQGSEA. After removal of 4 bases from V and 7 bases from J, the junction contained 8 bases not matched to a gene. The CDR3 totals 14 residues. In nucleotides, the CDR3 is TGCAGCGTTGGTTCACTCCTAGCGGGGAATGAGCAGTTCTTC. It specifies CSVGSLLAGNEQFF.

V usage is TRBV12-3 or TRBV12-4 and J usage is TRBJ2-7, with D possibly matching TRBD2 (5 bases). The CDR3 totals 12 residues. Trimming took 1 base from V and 5 from J, leaving 6 bases between them. In nucleotides, the CDR3 is TGTGCCAGCAGTTTAGGGAGGCACGAGCAGTACTTC. Amino acids: CASSLGRHEQYF.